This TCR beta chain was found in a study of early T cells in non-severe SARS-CoV-2 infection. Study information: Sequencing input comprised bulk RNA from unsorted whole blood; chain pairing was not available.

The CDR3 loop spans 15 amino acids. V was pared by 2 bases and J by 3 bases, with 10 bases between. CDR1 is WSHSY and CDR2 is SAAADI in the germline V gene. Individual cDNA molecules carried attached unique molecular identifiers. TCRdb reprocessed the 5' RACE reads via MiXCR and lists one record per CDR3 protein. The sample includes tens of thousands of distinct CDR3 sequences, under 8% of them seen just once. This clonotype appeared a few times. The antigen is unknown. Study results and caveats: Private and CD4 specificities were missed by VDJdb matching, skewed to anti-spike CD8.

The TCR was taken from an adult who was a healthcare worker with PCR-confirmed SARS-CoV-2 infection or an uninfected control (not recorded which). The specimen comprised whole blood, sampled at baseline. The chain carries TRBV10-2 and TRBJ2-2; TRBD2 is a possible D gene (5 bases). The DNA for the CDR3 is TGCGCCAGCAGTGAGGGACTTTCTTACACCGGGGAGCTGTTTTTT. This encodes CASSEGLSYTGELFF.